Listed here are 14 T cell receptor beta chains from one sample, sequenced in a study of blood T cell repertoires in COVID-19. The protocol was immunoSEQ multiplex PCR, while the TCRdb copy is restricted to in-frame clones and leaves out a portion. The sample carries 210,000 or so clones, around 91% recorded once. The specimen sequenced was peripheral blood. These receptors originate from a woman aged 35 to 49 with acute or convalescent COVID-19.

The rearrangement joins TRBV9 to TRBJ2-1; 8 bases match TRBD2. Unmatched junction bases numbered 5, after V lost 0 bases and J lost 6 bases. The germline CDR1 and CDR2 sequences are SGDLS and YYNGEE. The CDR3 sequence is 15 residues long. The CDR3 sequence is CASSVAVLAANEQFF. Here the CDR3 DNA reads TGTGCCAGCAGCGTAGCTGTACTAGCGGCCAATGAGCAGTTCTTC.

The CDR3 DNA is TGTGCCAGCACCTACCCAGGCGGGGGTAACACCGGGGAGCTGTTTTTT. Translating it yields CASTYPGGGNTGELFF. The chain joins TRBV5-4 to TRBJ2-2, with 7 bases identical to TRBD2. Unmatched junction bases numbered 10, after V lost 6 bases and J lost 2 bases. The CDR3 is 16 residues long. Germline CDR1 and CDR2: SGHNT and YYREEE (reference sequence).

The rearrangement links TRBV5-1 to TRBJ2-3, with 8 positions matching TRBD2. Trimming at V came to 3 bases and at J to 1 base, leaving 7 bases not matched to a gene. The germline V gene encodes CDR1 SGHRS and CDR2 YFSETQ. This CDR3 comprises 16 residues. CDR3 sequence (DNA): TGCGCCAGCAGCTCCTTACGGGGGGGCCGCACAGATACGCAGTATTTT. Translating gives CASSSLRGGRTDTQYF.

J is TRBJ2-1 and V is TRBV10-2; unclear D gene. Trimming removed 3 bases from V and 5 bases from J, with 11 bases in between. The CDR3 spans 14 residues. Germline V lookup: CDR1 WSHSY, CDR2 SAAADI. The CDR3 loop is CASSESDIHNEQFF. CDR3 sequence (DNA): TGCGCCAGCAGTGAATCTGACATCCACAATGAGCAGTTCTTC.

The chain recombines TRBV4-2 with TRBJ2-6; 8 bases align to TRBD2. Per the germline V gene, CDR1 is LGHNA and CDR2 is YNFKEQ. V lost 4 bases and J lost 2; bases outside the gene matches: 7. This CDR3 has 17 residues. The CDR3 spells CASSPAGTRTGANVLTF. The CDR3 DNA sequence: TGTGCCAGCAGCCCAGCCGGGACTAGAACTGGGGCCAACGTCCTGACTTTC.

J is TRBJ1-2 and V is TRBV19, with TRBD1 matching over 11 bases. The CDR3 is made up of 17 amino acids. The germline V gene has CDR1 LNHDA and CDR2 SQIVND (reference sequence). V was clipped by 6 bases and J by 5 bases; unmatched bases: 14. The CDR3: CASRFIEGQGAYYGYTF. The CDR3 coding sequence is TGTGCCAGTAGATTCATCGAAGGACAGGGGGCTTATTATGGCTACACCTTC.

V is TRBV7-2 and J is TRBJ2-5, with TRBD2 matching 8 bases. Germline loops: CDR1 SGHTA, CDR2 FQGNSA. Losses at the gene ends were 9 bases for V and 5 bases for J; bases not matched to a gene: 11. There are 14 residues in the CDR3. The CDR3 region has the DNA TGTGCCAGTGGGGTCGGGGGGGCGATCGAGACCCAGTACTTC. Translation: CASGVGGAIETQYF. The full variable domain, rest sourced from reference TRBV7-2 and TRBJ2-5, is GAGVSQSPSNKVTEKGKDVELRCDPISGHTALYWYRQSLGQGLEFLIYFQGNSAPDKSGLPSDRFSAERTGGSVSTLTIQRTQQEDSAVYLCASGVGGAIETQYFGPGTRLLVL.

In this sample, this clone turned up a few times. This sequence joins TRBV3-1 (or the pseudogene TRBV3-2) and TRBJ1-2; tentative D call: TRBD1 (6 bases). The V gene's germline CDR1 is LGHDT and CDR2 YNNKEL (reference sequence). V lost 8 bases and J 6 bases, leaving 13 bases between the germline ends. The CDR3 has 12 residues. The CDR3 loop reads CASQQGGHGYTF. DNA for the CDR3: TGTGCCAGCCAACAGGGTGGGCATGGCTACACCTTC.

Comments on this clone: No conserved phenylalanine or tryptophan ends this CDR3, so it is likely a read error. The DNA is omitted, as the CDR3 cannot be located on it reliably, and the CDR3 follows TCRdb's listing. The chain joins TRBV12-3 or TRBV12-4 to TRBJ2-7; the D call TRBD2 from the table was never checked on the DNA. The CDR3 is 9 residues long, ends included. CDR3 sequence: CASSLWGGT.

Only a few counts were recorded for this clone. The rearrangement uses TRBV11-2 and TRBJ1-3; a possible D gene is TRBD1 (5 bases). The CDR3 sequence is 16 residues long. Germline V CDR1 and CDR2: SGHAT, FQNNGV. Deletions cut 4 bases from V and 0 bases from J, with 13 bases between. CDR3 residues: CASSSPAGGSGNTIYF. The CDR3 nucleotides read TGTGCCAGCAGCTCCCCGGCCGGGGGCTCTGGAAACACCATATATTTT.

The chain links TRBV7-8 to TRBJ2-2, with TRBD1 matching 7 bases. CDR3 size: 15 residues. The germline V gene has CDR1 SGHVS and CDR2 FQNEAQ. The junction had 5 bases not matched to a gene; V was cut back by 2 bases and J by 5 bases. CDR3 DNA sequence: TGTGCCAGCAGCTTATTGTCGGACAGGACCGGGGAGCTGTTTTTT. Translated: CASSLLSDRTGELFF.

This clone was recorded once. The chain has TRBV12-3 or TRBV12-4 and TRBJ2-1; 8 nucleotides align to TRBD2. V shed 4 bases and J 15 bases; nucleotides not matched to a gene: 5. The CDR3 contains 11 residues. CDR3 coding DNA: TGTGCCAGCAGTTCGGGACTAGTGTCGTTCTTC. Residues: CASSSGLVSFF.

This clone was detected only a few times. The rearrangement links TRBV7-2 to TRBJ2-3; D may be TRBD1 (6 bases). Trimming removed 0 bases at V and 4 bases at J, with 11 bases between. The CDR3 is 15 residues long. The germline V gene has CDR1 SGHTA and CDR2 FQGNSA. The CDR3 spells CASSLAGGKADTQYF. In nucleotides, the CDR3 is TGTGCCAGCAGCTTAGCAGGGGGTAAGGCAGATACGCAGTATTTT. The whole variable domain, remainder taken from reference TRBV7-2 and TRBJ2-3, is GAGVSQSPSNKVTEKGKDVELRCDPISGHTALYWYRQSLGQGLEFLIYFQGNSAPDKSGLPSDRFSAERTGGSVSTLTIQRTQQEDSAVYLCASSLAGGKADTQYFGPGTRLTVL.

This chain joins TRBV24-1 and TRBJ2-2; weak D call: TRBD2 (6 bases). The germline V gene encodes CDR1 KGHDR and CDR2 SFDVKD. The CDR3 runs 17 residues. Trimming shortened V by 0 bases and J by 7 bases, and 17 bases separated the two germline ends. CDR3: CATSDLRSGPGVGELFF. CDR3 nucleotide sequence: TGTGCCACCAGTGATTTGAGGTCCGGGCCGGGGGTCGGGGAGCTGTTTTTT.